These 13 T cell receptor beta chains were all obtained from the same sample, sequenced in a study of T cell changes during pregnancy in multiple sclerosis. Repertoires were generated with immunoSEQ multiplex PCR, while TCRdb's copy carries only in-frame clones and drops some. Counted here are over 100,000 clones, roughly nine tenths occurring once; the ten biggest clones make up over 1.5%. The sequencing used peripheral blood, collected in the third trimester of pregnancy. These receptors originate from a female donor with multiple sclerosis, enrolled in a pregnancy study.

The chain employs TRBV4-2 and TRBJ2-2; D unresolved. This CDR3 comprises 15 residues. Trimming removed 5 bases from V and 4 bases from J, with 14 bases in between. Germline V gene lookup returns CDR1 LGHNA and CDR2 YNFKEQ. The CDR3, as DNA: TGTGCCAGCAGCTATCGAGGAGATCCCACCGGGGAGCTGTTTTTT. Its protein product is CASSYRGDPTGELFF.

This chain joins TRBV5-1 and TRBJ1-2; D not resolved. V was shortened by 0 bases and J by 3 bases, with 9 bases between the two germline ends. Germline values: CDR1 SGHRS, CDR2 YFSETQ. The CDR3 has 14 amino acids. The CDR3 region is CASSLAGEDYGYTF. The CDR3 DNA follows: TGCGCCAGCAGCTTGGCCGGGGAGGACTATGGCTACACCTTC.

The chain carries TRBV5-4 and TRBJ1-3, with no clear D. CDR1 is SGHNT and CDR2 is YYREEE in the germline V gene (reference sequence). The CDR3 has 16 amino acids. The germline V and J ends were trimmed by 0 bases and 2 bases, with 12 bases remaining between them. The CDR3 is CASSLGPGGAGNTIYF. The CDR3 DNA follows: TGTGCCAGCAGCTTGGGGCCAGGAGGAGCTGGAAACACCATATATTTT.

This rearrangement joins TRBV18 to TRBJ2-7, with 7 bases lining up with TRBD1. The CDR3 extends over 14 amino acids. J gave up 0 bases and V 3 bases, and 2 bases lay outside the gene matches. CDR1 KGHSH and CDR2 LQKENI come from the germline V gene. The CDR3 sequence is CASSPRTGSYEQYF. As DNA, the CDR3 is TGTGCCAGCTCACCTCGGACAGGCTCCTACGAGCAGTACTTC.

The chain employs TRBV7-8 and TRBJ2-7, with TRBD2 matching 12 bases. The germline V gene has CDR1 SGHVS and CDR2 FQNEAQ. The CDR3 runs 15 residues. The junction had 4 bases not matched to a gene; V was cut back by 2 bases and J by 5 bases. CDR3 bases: TGTGCCAGCAGCTTAAGGACTAGCGGGAACGACGAGCAGTACTTC. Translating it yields CASSLRTSGNDEQYF.

The CDR3 spells CASSRGGGQAKNIQYF. CDR3 DNA: TGTGCCAGCAGCCGTGGGGGGGGTCAAGCCAAAAACATTCAGTACTTC. The chain employs TRBV7-9 and TRBJ2-4; 7 bases match TRBD2. Germline V gene data show CDR1 as SEHNR and CDR2 as FQNEAQ (reference sequence). This CDR3 spans 16 amino acids. The V and J ends lost 5 bases and 0 bases, in that order; junction bases with no gene match: 7.

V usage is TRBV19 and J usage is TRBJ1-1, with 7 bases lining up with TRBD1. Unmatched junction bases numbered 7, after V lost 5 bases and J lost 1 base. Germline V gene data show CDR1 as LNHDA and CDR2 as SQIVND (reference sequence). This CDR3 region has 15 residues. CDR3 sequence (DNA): TGTGCCAGTAGTTCGGCAGGGGGTGAGAACACTGAAGCTTTCTTT. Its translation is CASSSAGGENTEAFF.

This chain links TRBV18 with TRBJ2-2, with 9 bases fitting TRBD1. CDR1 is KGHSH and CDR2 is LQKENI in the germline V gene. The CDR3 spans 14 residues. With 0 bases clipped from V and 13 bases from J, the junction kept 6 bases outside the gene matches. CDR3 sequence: CASSPPGQGTWLFF. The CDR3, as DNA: TGTGCCAGCTCACCACCGGGACAGGGAACTTGGCTGTTTTTT.

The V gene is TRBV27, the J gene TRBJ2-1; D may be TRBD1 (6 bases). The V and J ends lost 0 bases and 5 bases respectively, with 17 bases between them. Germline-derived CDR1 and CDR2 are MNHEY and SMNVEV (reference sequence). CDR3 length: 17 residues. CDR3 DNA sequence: TGTGCCAGCAGTTTATCAAGGGGGAGCAGGGCCCACAATGAGCAGTTCTTC. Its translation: CASSLSRGSRAHNEQFF.

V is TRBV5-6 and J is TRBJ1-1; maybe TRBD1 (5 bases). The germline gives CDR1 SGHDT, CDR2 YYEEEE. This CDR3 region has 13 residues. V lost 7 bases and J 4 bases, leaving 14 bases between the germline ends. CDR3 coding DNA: TGTGCCAGCGGGGGGATCGGGGGCACTGAAGCTTTCTTT. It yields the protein CASGGIGGTEAFF.

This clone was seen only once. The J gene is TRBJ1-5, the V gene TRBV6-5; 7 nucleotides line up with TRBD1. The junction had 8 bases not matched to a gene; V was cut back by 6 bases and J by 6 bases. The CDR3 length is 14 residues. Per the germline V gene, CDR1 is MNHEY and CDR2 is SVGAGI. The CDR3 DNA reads TGTGCCAGCAGGAGGACAGGCGGCGGTCAGCCCCAGCATTTT. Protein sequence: CASRRTGGGQPQHF.

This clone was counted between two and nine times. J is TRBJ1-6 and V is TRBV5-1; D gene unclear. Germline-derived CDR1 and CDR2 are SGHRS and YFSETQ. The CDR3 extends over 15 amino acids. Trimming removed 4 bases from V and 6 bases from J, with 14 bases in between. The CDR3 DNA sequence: TGCGCCAGCAGCAACGACATTGCACGTAATTCACCCCTCCACTTT. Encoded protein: CASSNDIARNSPLHF.

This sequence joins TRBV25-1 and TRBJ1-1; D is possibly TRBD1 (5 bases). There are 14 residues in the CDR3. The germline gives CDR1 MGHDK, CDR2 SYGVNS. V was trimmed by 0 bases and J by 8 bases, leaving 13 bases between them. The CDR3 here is CASSEYGTILEAFF. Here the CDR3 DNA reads TGTGCCAGCAGTGAATATGGGACTATCTTAGAAGCTTTCTTT.